Listed here are 24 T cell receptor beta chains from one sample, sequenced in a study of T cell changes during pregnancy in multiple sclerosis. TCRdb keeps only in-frame clones here, not all; method: immunoSEQ multiplex PCR. Of roughly 75,000 clones detected, 89% appear once; the ten largest clones hold 1.9%. This sample comprised peripheral blood, obtained before pregnancy. These receptors all stem from a female donor with multiple sclerosis, enrolled in a pregnancy study.

The chain couples TRBV2 to TRBJ2-7; 14 nucleotides match TRBD2. Looked up from germline, CDR1 is SNHLY and CDR2 is FYNNEI. This CDR3 contains 17 residues. Unmatched junction bases numbered 9, after V lost 5 bases and J lost 3 bases. The DNA of the CDR3 is TGTGCCAGCAGTTCCGGACTAGCGGGGGGCTTAGGCTACGAGCAGTACTTC. Protein: CASSSGLAGGLGYEQYF.

The CDR3 reads CASSYPSSTEAFF. The CDR3 DNA reads TGTGCCAGCAGTTACCCCTCCAGCACTGAAGCTTTCTTT. The V gene is TRBV6-6, the J gene TRBJ1-1; unclear D gene. The V gene lost 2 bases and the J gene lost 4 bases, with 8 bases spanning the gap. Germline CDR1 and CDR2: MNHNY and SVGAGI (reference sequence). The CDR3 loop spans 13 amino acids.

The V gene is TRBV27, the J gene TRBJ2-2, with D hard to call. This CDR3 has 14 amino acids. Trimming removed 6 bases from V and 1 base from J, with 9 bases in between. Germline CDR1 reads MNHEY; CDR2 reads SMNVEV (reference sequence). This CDR3 is CASRRRENTGELFF. The CDR3 DNA reads TGTGCCAGCAGGAGAAGAGAGAACACCGGGGAGCTGTTTTTT.

CDR3 amino acids: CASSPGQGRTGELFF. As DNA, the CDR3 is TGTGCCAGCAGCCCCGGACAGGGGAGAACCGGGGAGCTGTTTTTT. V usage is TRBV7-3 and J usage is TRBJ2-2; 9 bases fit TRBD1. The V and J ends lost 5 bases and 5 bases, in that order; junction bases with no gene match: 6. CDR3 size: 15 residues. Germline V lookup: CDR1 SGHTA, CDR2 FQGTGA.

The chain is built from TRBV5-4 and TRBJ1-2, with TRBD1 matching 8 bases. The CDR3 covers 16 residues. Germline-derived CDR1 and CDR2 are SGHNT and YYREEE (reference sequence). J was trimmed by 0 bases and V by 2 bases; bases with no gene match: 6. CDR3 bases: TGTGCCAGCAGCTTTCCCGGGACAGGATCTAACTATGGCTACACCTTC. Amino acid sequence: CASSFPGTGSNYGYTF. The full variable domain, in which reference TRBV5-4 and TRBJ1-2 provide the parts outside the CDR3, is ETGVTQSPTHLIKTRGQQVTLRCSSQSGHNTVSWYQQALGQGPQFIFQYYREEENGRGNFPPRFSGLQFPNYSSELNVNALELDDSALYLCASSFPGTGSNYGYTFGSGTRLTVV.

The chain employs TRBV2 and TRBJ1-6; maybe TRBD1 (6 bases). Germline values: CDR1 SNHLY, CDR2 FYNNEI. This CDR3 is built from 15 residues. Trimming took off 4 bases at V and 6 bases at J, with 13 bases between the two ends. DNA for the CDR3: TGTGCCAGCAGTGTAGGACAGTCGGGTAATTCACCCCTCCACTTT. It yields the protein CASSVGQSGNSPLHF.

J is TRBJ1-2 and V is TRBV5-6, with 8 bases aligning to TRBD1. After removal of 4 bases from V and 8 bases from J, the junction contained 4 bases not matched to a gene. CDR3 length: 12 residues. From germline, CDR1 is SGHDT and CDR2 YYEEEE. The chain's CDR3 is CASSNRGLGYTF. CDR3 DNA: TGTGCCAGCAGCAACAGGGGGTTAGGCTACACCTTC.

This sequence joins TRBV7-3 and TRBJ1-2; D may be TRBD1 (5 bases). CDR1 is SGHTA and CDR2 is FQGTGA in the germline V gene. V shed 7 bases and J shed 4 bases, with 16 bases lying between them. The CDR3 consists of 14 residues. The CDR3 protein is CASTPRGRSYGYTF. The CDR3 nucleotides are TGTGCCAGCACCCCACGGGGGAGATCCTATGGCTACACCTTC.

This rearrangement joins TRBV27 to TRBJ2-3; 7 nucleotides align to TRBD1. The V segment lost 4 bases and the J segment 4 bases; nucleotides outside the gene matches: 5. The CDR3 runs 14 residues. Germline values: CDR1 MNHEY, CDR2 SMNVEV (reference sequence). For the CDR3, the DNA is TGTGCCAGCAGTTCATACAGGGGATCAGATACGCAGTATTTT. It encodes CASSSYRGSDTQYF.

This clone came up a few times. The chain links TRBV6-1 to TRBJ2-7, with a tentative D call TRBD2 (7 bases). This CDR3 is 15 amino acids long. Germline V gene sequence: CDR1 MNHNS, CDR2 SASEGT. Trimming left V 0 bases short and J 0 bases short, with 9 bases between. CDR3 in amino acids: CASSEAGGGSYEQYF. CDR3 DNA sequence: TGTGCCAGCAGTGAAGCGGGAGGGGGCTCCTACGAGCAGTACTTC.

The chain employs TRBV9 and TRBJ1-5; D ambiguous. Germline CDR1 is SGDLS and CDR2 is YYNGEE. The CDR3 contains 14 residues. Trimming removed 4 bases at V and 1 base at J, with 9 bases between. The CDR3 region is CASSRDESNQPQHF. The CDR3 DNA reads as TGTGCCAGCAGCCGGGATGAGAGCAATCAGCCCCAGCATTTT.

This clone was observed a handful of times. This sequence joins TRBV11-2 and TRBJ2-1; 7 bases agree with TRBD1. The trim removed 5 bases at V and 3 bases at J, leaving 10 bases unmatched. Germline values: CDR1 SGHAT, CDR2 FQNNGV. The CDR3 consists of 16 residues. In DNA, the CDR3 is TGTGCCAGCAGCAGGGGGCCCAACCCTTTCTACAATGAGCAGTTCTTC. Protein product: CASSRGPNPFYNEQFF.

Worth noting for this clone: Relative to the germline gene, one junction end is altered; a read error may explain this. The chain couples TRBV20-1 to TRBJ2-4, with TRBD1 matching over 7 bases. The CDR3 length is 11 residues. Germline V lookup: CDR1 DFQATT, CDR2 SNEGSKA (reference sequence). CDR3 sequence: CSARPPGTAAF. The CDR3 nucleotides are TGCAGTGCTAGACCGCCCGGGACAGCAGCATTC.

This clone was seen a handful of times. The chain joins TRBV18 to TRBJ2-3; 8 bases fit TRBD2. V shed 3 bases, J shed 10 bases, and the junction held 3 bases outside the gene matches. Germline loops: CDR1 KGHSH, CDR2 LQKENI. The CDR3 has 12 amino acids. The CDR3 DNA sequence: TGTGCCAGCTCACCGACTAGCGCCGCGCAGTATTTT. Translation: CASSPTSAAQYF.

The chain combines TRBV5-5 with TRBJ2-7; 8 nucleotides match TRBD2. V lost 1 base and J lost 2; bases outside the gene matches: 8. The germline CDR1 and CDR2 sequences are SGHKS and YYEKEE (reference sequence). This CDR3 region has 16 residues. The CDR3 DNA reads TGTGCCAGCAGCTTGCGGGCGCCAGCGGGGGCCTACGAGCAGTACTTC. This gives the protein CASSLRAPAGAYEQYF.

The chain employs TRBV28 and TRBJ1-1; D is perhaps TRBD1 (6 bases). The length of the CDR3 is 15 residues. From germline, CDR1 is MDHEN and CDR2 SYDVKM. Deletions cut 3 bases from V and 4 bases from J, with 15 bases between. The DNA for the CDR3 is TGTGCCAGCAGTTTTTTAGGGGTAGGGGGCACTGAAGCTTTCTTT. Residues: CASSFLGVGGTEAFF.

This clone was detected only once. The V gene is TRBV28, the J gene TRBJ1-3; 7 bases line up with TRBD1. This CDR3 region has 19 residues. Per germline, CDR1 MDHEN and CDR2 SYDVKM. The J segment lost 0 bases and the V segment lost 8 bases, leaving 19 bases of the junction unmatched. The CDR3 DNA sequence: TGTGCCAGCGTACCCGGGACAGCGGCCACAGGCACCTCTGGAAACACCATATATTTT. This codes for CASVPGTAATGTSGNTIYF.

This clone was detected only once. V and J are TRBV9 and TRBJ2-2; 8 bases match TRBD2. Per the germline V gene, CDR1 is SGDLS and CDR2 is YYNGEE. The V gene end was trimmed by 0 bases and the J gene end by 2 bases; junction bases not matched to a gene: 12. CDR3 length: 19 amino acids. The CDR3 coding sequence is TGTGCCAGCAGCGTAGGTAGTTCGGCGGGGGGACTTAACACCGGGGAGCTGTTTTTT. This sequence encodes CASSVGSSAGGLNTGELFF. The full variable domain, rest sourced from reference TRBV9 and TRBJ2-2, is DSGVTQTPKHLITATGQRVTLRCSPRSGDLSVYWYQQSLDQGLQFLIQYYNGEERAKGNILERFSAQQFPDLHSELNLSSLELGDSALYFCASSVGSSAGGLNTGELFFGEGSRLTVL.

The chain has TRBV19 and TRBJ1-2, with 7 positions matching TRBD1. With V trimmed by 2 bases and J by 7 bases, 22 bases remained unmatched. Germline assignment: CDR1 LNHDA and CDR2 SQIVND (reference sequence). CDR3 length equals 19 residues. In DNA, the CDR3 is TGTGCCAGTAGTATATTGAAAAGGGGAATCGGGACAGATGGTGGTGGCTACACCTTC. Translating gives CASSILKRGIGTDGGGYTF.

This sequence joins TRBV5-5 and TRBJ1-2; D unresolved. This CDR3 spans 13 amino acids. Germline V gives CDR1 SGHKS, CDR2 YYEKEE (reference sequence). Between the trimmed V and J ends, which lost 0 bases and 6 bases, there was a span of 9 bases. CDR3 protein: CASSLVGRDGYTF. The CDR3 DNA is TGTGCCAGCAGCTTGGTAGGGAGGGATGGCTACACCTTC.

This sequence joins TRBV12-5 and TRBJ1-1, with TRBD1 as a possible D gene (6 bases). CDR1 and CDR2 (germline): LGHNT, FRNRAP. The germline V and J ends were trimmed by 5 bases and 0 bases, with 25 bases remaining between them. The CDR3 is 19 amino acids. The CDR3 nucleotides read TGTGCTAGTGGTCGGACAGCAAATGGAGGTCTGACGATGAACACTGAAGCTTTCTTT. This codes for CASGRTANGGLTMNTEAFF.

For this clone: A read error may produce the germline difference seen at one junction end. V gene TRBV6-5 combines with J gene TRBJ1-3, with D possibly TRBD1 on 5 matching bases. CDR1 is MNHEY, CDR2 SVGAGI, per germline. There are 15 residues in the CDR3. The CDR3 here is CASSDSGGSGNTIYF. The CDR3 coding sequence is TGTGCCAGCAGTGACTCCGGGGGTTCTGGAAACACCATATATTTT.

The chain joins TRBV7-2 to TRBJ1-2, with TRBD1 identical over 10 bases. J was trimmed by 2 bases and V by 4 bases; bases with no gene match: 10. The length of the CDR3 is 17 residues. Germline V gene data show CDR1 as SGHTA and CDR2 as FQGNSA. CDR3 DNA sequence: TGTGCCAGCAGCTCAAGGACAGGGGGGGACTCAAACTATGGCTACACCTTC. It translates to CASSSRTGGDSNYGYTF.

The chain recombines TRBV13 with TRBJ2-1; 7 bases map to TRBD1. V shed 6 bases and J 7 bases; nucleotides not matched to a gene: 6. Germline values: CDR1 PRHDT, CDR2 FYEKMQ (reference sequence). This CDR3 has 13 residues. This CDR3 is CASRETGRNEQFF. DNA for the CDR3: TGTGCCAGCAGAGAGACAGGGCGTAATGAGCAGTTCTTC.